Detailed here is one TCR beta chain. The data were obtained in a study of identical twins. This CDR3 spans 18 amino acids. The V end was cut by 5 bases, the J end by 0 bases, with 20 bases between. Germline assignment: CDR1 MNHNS and CDR2 SASEGT. Unique molecular identifiers were in the cDNA, with template-switch universal primer binding. Each CDR3 protein is one row after TCRdb ran MiXCR on the 5' RACE reads. This sample has approximately 590,000 distinct CDR3 sequences, with approximately 9.6% found just once. These data were also reused for a study on yellow fever vaccine responses in identical twins.

This sequence was found in a woman aged 18-35 years in good health. The chain joins TRBV6-1 to TRBJ2-4; a possible D gene is TRBD1 (6 bases). Sequenced: PBMCs. The CDR3: CASSSKGVSGLAKNIQYF. CDR3 in DNA: TGTGCCAGCAGTAGCAAGGGGGTATCCGGCCTAGCCAAAAACATTCAGTACTTC.